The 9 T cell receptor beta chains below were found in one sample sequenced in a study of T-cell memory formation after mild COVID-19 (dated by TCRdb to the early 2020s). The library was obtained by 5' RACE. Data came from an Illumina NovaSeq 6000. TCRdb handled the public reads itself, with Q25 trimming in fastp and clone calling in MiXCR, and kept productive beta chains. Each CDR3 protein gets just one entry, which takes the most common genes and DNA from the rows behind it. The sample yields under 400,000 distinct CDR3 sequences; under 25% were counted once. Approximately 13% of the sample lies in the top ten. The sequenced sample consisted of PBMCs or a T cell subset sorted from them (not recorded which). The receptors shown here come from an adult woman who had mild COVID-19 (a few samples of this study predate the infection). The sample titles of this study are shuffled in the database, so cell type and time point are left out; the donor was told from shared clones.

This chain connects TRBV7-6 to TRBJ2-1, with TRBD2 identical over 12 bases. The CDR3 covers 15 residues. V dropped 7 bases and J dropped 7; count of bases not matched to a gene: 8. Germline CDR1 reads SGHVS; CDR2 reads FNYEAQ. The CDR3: CASIKLAGGLNEQFF. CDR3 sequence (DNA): TGTGCCAGCATCAAACTAGCGGGGGGACTAAATGAGCAGTTCTTC.

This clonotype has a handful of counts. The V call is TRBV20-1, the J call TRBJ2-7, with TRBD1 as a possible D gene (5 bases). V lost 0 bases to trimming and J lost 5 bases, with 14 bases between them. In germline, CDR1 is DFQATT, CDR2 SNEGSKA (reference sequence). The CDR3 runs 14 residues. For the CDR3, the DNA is TGCAGTGCTAGAGATCTGGGCAGGGCGAACGAGCAGTACTTC. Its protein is CSARDLGRANEQYF.

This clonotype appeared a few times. In DNA, the CDR3 is TGTGCCAGCAGCTTGGATAGCGGGAGGGCCATCGGGGAGCTGTTTTTT. Protein sequence: CASSLDSGRAIGELFF. The V and J genes are TRBV5-6 and TRBJ2-2; 11 bases are a match to TRBD2. Germline CDR1 SGHDT, CDR2 YYEEEE. This CDR3 comprises 16 residues. The V and J ends lost 0 bases and 7 bases, in that order; junction bases with no gene match: 5.

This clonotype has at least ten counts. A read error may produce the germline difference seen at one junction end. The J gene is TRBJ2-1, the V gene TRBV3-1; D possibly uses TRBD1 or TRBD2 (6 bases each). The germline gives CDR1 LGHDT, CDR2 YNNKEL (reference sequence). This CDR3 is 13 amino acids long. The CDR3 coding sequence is TGCGCCAGCAGCCAAGGGGGGCGCAATGAGCAGTTCTTC. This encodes CASSQGGRNEQFF.

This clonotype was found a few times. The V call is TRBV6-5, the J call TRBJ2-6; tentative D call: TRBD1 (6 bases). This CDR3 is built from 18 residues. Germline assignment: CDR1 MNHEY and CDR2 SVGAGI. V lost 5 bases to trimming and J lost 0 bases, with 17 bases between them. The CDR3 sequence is CASSRNRDTFSGANVLTF. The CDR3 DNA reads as TGTGCCAGCAGTAGGAACCGGGACACCTTCTCTGGGGCCAACGTCCTGACTTTC.

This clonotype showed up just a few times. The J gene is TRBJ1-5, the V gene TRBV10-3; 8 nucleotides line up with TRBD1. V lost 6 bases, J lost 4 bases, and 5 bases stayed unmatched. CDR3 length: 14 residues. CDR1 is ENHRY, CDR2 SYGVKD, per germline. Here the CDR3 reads CAIRDREGNQPQHF. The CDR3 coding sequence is TGTGCCATCAGGGACAGGGAGGGAAATCAGCCCCAGCATTTT.

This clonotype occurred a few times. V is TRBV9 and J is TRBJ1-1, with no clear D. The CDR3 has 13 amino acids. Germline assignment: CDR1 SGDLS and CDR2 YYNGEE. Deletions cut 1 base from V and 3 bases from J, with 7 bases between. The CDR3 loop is CASSVYVDTEAFF. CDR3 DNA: TGTGCCAGCAGCGTATATGTCGACACTGAAGCTTTCTTT. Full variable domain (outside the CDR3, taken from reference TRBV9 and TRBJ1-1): DSGVTQTPKHLITATGQRVTLRCSPRSGDLSVYWYQQSLDQGLQFLIQYYNGEERAKGNILERFSAQQFPDLHSELNLSSLELGDSALYFCASSVYVDTEAFFGQGTRLTVV.

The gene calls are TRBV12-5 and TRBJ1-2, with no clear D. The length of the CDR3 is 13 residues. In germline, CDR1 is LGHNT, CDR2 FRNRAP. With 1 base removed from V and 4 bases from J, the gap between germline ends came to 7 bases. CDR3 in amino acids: CASGLEPSYGYTF. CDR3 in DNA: TGTGCTAGTGGTTTGGAACCGAGCTATGGCTACACCTTC.

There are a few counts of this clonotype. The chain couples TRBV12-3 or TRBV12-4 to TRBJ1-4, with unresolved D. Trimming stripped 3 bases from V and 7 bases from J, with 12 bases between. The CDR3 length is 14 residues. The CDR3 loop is CASSFPGSGEKLFF. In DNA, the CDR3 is TGTGCCAGCAGTTTCCCGGGGTCAGGTGAAAAACTGTTTTTT.